This TCR beta chain stems from a study of Graves' ophthalmopathy and Graves' hyperthyroidism. Trimming pared 4 bases from V and 4 bases from J, leaving 13 bases between. This CDR3 contains 14 residues. Germline CDR1 reads SEHNR; CDR2 reads FQNEAQ (reference sequence). For repertoire sequencing, the TCR beta CDR3 regions were amplified from RNA transcripts. Scientists carried out first-round RT-PCR using HTBI primers and then a second-round multiplex PCR. Each CDR3 protein is one row after TCRdb ran MiXCR on the multiplex PCR reads. The top ten clones hold 20% to 25% of a sample with some 48,000 distinct CDR3 sequences, around 45% of them seen once. Having ophthalmopathy, the donors showed moderate-to-severe activity, CAS ≥3 and NOSPECS ≥4, with disease lasting under 3 months. This clonotype was found many times.

V and J are TRBV7-9 and TRBJ1-2; tentatively, D is TRBD1 (6 bases). The sequence derives from an adult man with Graves' ophthalmopathy. Sequencing was done on a sample of peripheral blood. CDR3 DNA: TGTGCCAGCAGCTCCGGAGGGGGGAGCTATGGCTACACCTTC. Amino acid sequence: CASSSGGGSYGYTF.